These T cell receptor beta chains were read from a single sample in a study of T cell responses to AZD1222 COVID-19 vaccine. Some clones are missing from TCRdb's copy, which holds only in-frame ones; the method was immunoSEQ multiplex PCR. The repertoire consists of tens of thousands of clones, with about 86% occurring once and the leading ten covering approximately 16%. The input for sequencing was peripheral blood, taken on day 0 of AZD1222 vaccination. All receptors derive from an adult in good health. Each CDR3 is given with its conserved first and last residue. The D gene is left open where the match is weak. Some rows mark clone size as missing; the rest say once, few, many or name a class of expanded clone.

d_call j_call v_call clone_size cdr3_aa cdr3_nt
- TRBJ2-2 TRBV4-1 - CASSFTTWGGELFF TGCGCCAGCAGCTTTACGACCTGGGGCGGGGAGCTGTTTTTT
- TRBJ1-1 TRBV11-3 - CASSLAVYTEAFF TGTGCCAGCAGCTTAGCCGTGTACACTGAAGCTTTCTTT
- TRBJ1-3 TRBV5-1 - CASSLGGQYANTIYF TGCGCCAGCAGCTTGGGGGGCCAATACGCAAACACCATATATTTT
TRBD2 TRBJ2-7 TRBV5-1 - CASSSTLAGGSYEQYF TGCGCCAGCAGTTCCACCTTAGCGGGGGGATCCTACGAGCAGTACTTC
TRBD2 TRBJ2-1 TRBV6-1 - CASSELAGDPYNEQFF TGTGCCAGCAGTGAACTAGCGGGAGACCCCTACAATGAGCAGTTCTTC
TRBD2 TRBJ2-5 TRBV3-1/TRBV3-2 - CASSREGETQYF TGTGCCAGCAGCCGGGAGGGAGAGACCCAGTACTTC
- TRBJ2-7 TRBV24-1 - CATSAPGVEQYF TGTGCCACCAGTGCTCCAGGGGTGGAACAGTACTTC
TRBD2 TRBJ2-1 TRBV5-1 - CASSSSGETYNEQFF TGCGCCAGCAGCTCTAGCGGGGAGACATACAATGAGCAGTTCTTC
TRBD1 TRBJ2-6 TRBV30 - CAGTGSSGANVLTF TGTGCCGGGACAGGGAGCTCTGGGGCCAACGTCCTGACTTTC
TRBD2 TRBJ2-5 TRBV11-1 - CASSRGTTLEETQYF TGTGCCAGCAGCCGAGGGACTACCTTGGAGGAGACCCAGTACTTC
- TRBJ1-6 TRBV27 - CASSLLNSPLHF TGTGCCAGCAGTTTGTTGAATTCACCCCTCCACTTT
- TRBJ2-1 TRBV24-1 - CATSDPLSSSYNEQFF TGTGCCACCAGTGATCCCCTCTCCAGCTCCTACAATGAGCAGTTCTTC
- TRBJ1-3 TRBV7-8 - CASSPAGNTIYF TGTGCCAGCAGCCCAGCCGGAAACACCATATATTTT
- TRBJ1-1 TRBV28 - CASKGGTNTEAFF TGTGCCAGCAAAGGGGGGACGAACACTGAAGCTTTCTTT
TRBD1 TRBJ1-5 TRBV18 - CASSSGDRGNQPQHF TGTGCCAGCTCATCAGGGGACAGGGGCAATCAGCCCCAGCATTTT
TRBD2 TRBJ2-2 TRBV5-6 - CASSALAGARTGELFF TGTGCCAGCAGCGCACTAGCGGGAGCTAGAACCGGGGAGCTGTTTTTT
- TRBJ1-2 TRBV30 - CAWVLDSNYGYTF TGTGCCTGGGTACTGGACAGCAACTATGGCTACACCTTC
- TRBJ2-7 TRBV29-1 - CSVETPWGRGYEQYF TGCAGCGTTGAAACGCCTTGGGGCAGGGGCTACGAGCAGTACTTC
- TRBJ2-5 TRBV6-6 - CASSYQGGPETQYF TGTGCCAGCAGTTACCAAGGAGGGCCGGAGACCCAGTACTTC
TRBD2 TRBJ2-2 TRBV19 - CASSGRRSGTYTGELFF TGTGCCAGTAGTGGCAGGCGGAGCGGGACTTACACCGGGGAGCTGTTTTTT
- TRBJ2-1 TRBV19 - CASSIPGNEQFF TGTGCCAGTAGTATTCCGGGGAATGAGCAGTTCTTC
- TRBJ2-1 TRBV7-9 - CASLFGQAQFF TGTGCCAGCCTCTTCGGACAAGCGCAGTTCTTC
- TRBJ2-7 TRBV19 - CASSIAGVEQYF TGTGCCAGTAGTATAGCGGGAGTCGAGCAGTACTTC
- TRBJ2-2 TRBV28 - CASSFRGRKRITGELFF TGTGCCAGCAGTTTTCGAGGACGTAAGCGCATCACCGGGGAGCTGTTTTTT
- TRBJ2-1 TRBV27 - CASSPQGGAEQFF TGTGCCAGCAGTCCCCAGGGGGGGGCTGAGCAGTTCTTC
- TRBJ1-2 TRBV2 - CASSDWDGYTF TGTGCCAGCAGTGACTGGGACGGCTACACCTTC
TRBD2 TRBJ2-3 TRBV6-1 - CASRIAGEGTDTQYF TGTGCCAGCAGAATAGCGGGAGAGGGGACAGATACGCAGTATTTT
- TRBJ1-4 TRBV19 - CASSIGISEKLFF TGTGCCAGTAGTATTGGAATATCTGAAAAACTGTTTTTT
TRBD2 TRBJ2-1 TRBV6-6 - CASSPGTRNYEQFF TGTGCCAGCAGCCCAGGGACTAGGAATTATGAGCAGTTCTTC
- TRBJ2-3 TRBV30 - CAWSLQRRGRVDTQYF TGTGCCTGGAGCCTACAACGGAGGGGGCGCGTGGATACGCAGTATTTT
- TRBJ1-3 TRBV28 - CASITYRAAGNTIYF TGTGCCAGCATTACTTACAGGGCGGCTGGAAACACCATATATTTT
- TRBJ2-4 TRBV7-2 - CASSPGSNQYF TGTGCCAGCAGCCCAGGATCTAATCAGTACTTC
- TRBJ2-1 TRBV28 once CASSRTDRQQFF TGTGCCAGCAGCAGAACGGACAGACAGCAGTTCTTC
- TRBJ2-7 TRBV3-1/TRBV3-2 - CASSQPGAGYYEQYF TGTGCCAGCAGCCAACCAGGGGCCGGTTACTACGAGCAGTACTTC
- TRBJ1-2 TRBV5-6 - CASSSWARGPGGYTF TGTGCCAGCAGCTCCTGGGCGAGGGGACCGGGGGGCTACACCTTC
TRBD2 TRBJ2-5 TRBV4-2 - CASSQDWGGRDRETQYF TGTGCCAGCAGCCAAGATTGGGGCGGGAGGGACAGAGAGACCCAGTACTTC
- TRBJ1-5 TRBV10-3 - CAAGRGDNQPQHF TGTGCCGCTGGCAGGGGAGACAATCAGCCCCAGCATTTT
- TRBJ1-5 TRBV7-9 - CASSSSENQPQHF TGTGCCAGCAGCTCCAGCGAAAATCAGCCCCAGCATTTT
- TRBJ2-7 TRBV19 - CASSIQGFDLGRTAEQYF TGTGCCAGTAGTATTCAAGGGTTTGACCTTGGTAGAACCGCCGAGCAGTACTTC
- TRBJ1-6 TRBV6-1 few CASSETGIRSPLHF TGTGCCAGCAGTGAGACCGGGATTCGGTCACCCCTCCACTTT
- TRBJ1-2 TRBV7-9 once CASSPNLHYGYTF TGTGCCAGCAGCCCAAACCTGCACTATGGCTACACCTTC
- TRBJ2-2 TRBV7-2 - CASSLARPPGELFF TGTGCCAGCAGCTTAGCGCGACCTCCGGGGGAGCTGTTTTTT
TRBD2 TRBJ2-1 TRBV6-4 - CASSRLADSTYNEQFF TGTGCCAGCAGCCGACTAGCGGACAGTACGTACAATGAGCAGTTCTTC
TRBD1 TRBJ1-4 TRBV4-2 - CASSQDGTGNEKLFF TGTGCCAGCAGCCAAGATGGGACAGGGAATGAAAAACTGTTTTTT
- TRBJ2-7 TRBV10-3 - CAISEESSYEQYF TGTGCCATCAGTGAGGAGAGCTCCTACGAGCAGTACTTC
- TRBJ2-1 TRBV19 - CASSSLWASSYNEQFF TGTGCCAGTAGTTCTTTGTGGGCTAGCAGCTACAATGAGCAGTTCTTC
- TRBJ2-1 TRBV6-5 - CASSLGQGFDNEQFF TGTGCCAGCAGTCTGGGACAAGGTTTTGACAATGAGCAGTTCTTC
- TRBJ2-3 TRBV18 - CASSPPNGGDTDTQYF TGTGCCAGCTCACCACCGAACGGGGGCGACACAGATACGCAGTATTTT
TRBD2 TRBJ2-1 TRBV5-1 - CASSVTSGRLGEQFF TGCGCCAGCAGCGTAACTAGCGGGAGATTGGGTGAGCAGTTCTTC
- TRBJ2-7 TRBV4-3 - CASSQDTRVPEQYF TGCGCCAGCAGCCAAGATACGAGGGTCCCTGAGCAGTACTTC
TRBD2 TRBJ2-1 TRBV19 - CASSHGTSGRAINEQFF TGTGCCAGTAGCCACGGGACTAGCGGGAGGGCCATAAATGAGCAGTTCTTC
- TRBJ1-2 TRBV30 - CAWSGDGDYGYTF TGTGCCTGGAGTGGGGACGGAGACTATGGCTACACCTTC
TRBD1 TRBJ1-1 TRBV6-5 - CASSYGQGALTEAFF TGTGCCAGCAGTTACGGCCAGGGGGCGTTAACTGAAGCTTTCTTT
TRBD1 TRBJ1-1 TRBV19 once CASSRTGEAEAFF TGTGCCAGTAGTCGTACAGGGGAGGCTGAAGCTTTCTTT
- TRBJ1-2 TRBV19 - CASRVSIRTGFGGYTF TGTGCCAGTAGAGTATCGATCCGAACAGGGTTTGGTGGCTACACCTTC
TRBD1 TRBJ1-1 TRBV4-3 once CASSQVPGQSLPNTEAFF TGCGCCAGCAGCCAAGTACCGGGACAGTCCTTACCGAACACTGAAGCTTTCTTT
- TRBJ2-1 TRBV28 - CASSFGSPNEQFF TGTGCCAGCAGTTTCGGGAGCCCCAATGAGCAGTTCTTC
- TRBJ1-1 TRBV3-1/TRBV3-2 once CASGGTNEAFF TGTGCCAGCGGGGGGACAAACGAAGCTTTCTTT
TRBD1 TRBJ1-1 TRBV2 - CASRETGRGAEAFF TGTGCCAGCAGGGAGACAGGGCGAGGGGCTGAAGCTTTCTTT
- TRBJ1-2 TRBV6-5 - CASTTTGTRNYGYTF TGTGCCAGCACCACGACCGGGACCAGAAACTATGGCTACACCTTC